Included here is one T cell receptor beta chain sequence, with context. In the authors' methods: Nucleated cell number was recorded as an estimate derived from reference gene primer amplification. Produced via immunoSEQ multiplex PCR; TCRdb's table is partial and in-frame only. V and J calls and clone size are copied from that table; D and trimming were computed from the DNA. The sample holds 60,000 to 90,000 clones; about 85% are singletons and the top ten take approximately 6.2%. The entry originates in a study of blood T cell repertoires in COVID-19. Looking at the study overall: Italy, Spain and the United States were the sources of the convalescent and acute COVID-19 samples. T cells, B-cell-depleted T cells, or PBMCs supplied cDNA or gDNA.

This sequence originates from a man in his sixties with active or convalescent COVID-19. The specimen was peripheral blood.

The CDR3 region is CASSLGGTGLDTQYF. The CDR3 bases are TGTGCCAGCAGCTTAGGGGGGACAGGGCTTGATACGCAGTATTTT. The rearrangement links TRBV7-6 to TRBJ2-3, with 9 bases matching TRBD1. Germline assignment: CDR1 SGHVS and CDR2 FNYEAQ. The V segment lost 1 base and the J segment 6 bases; nucleotides outside the gene matches: 5. The CDR3 spans 15 residues. Drawing the rest from reference TRBV7-6 and TRBJ2-3, the complete variable domain is GAGVSQSPRYKVTKRGQDVALRCDPISGHVSLYWYRQALGQGPEFLTYFNYEAQQDKSGLPNDRFSAERPEGSISTLTIQRTEQRDSAMYRCASSLGGTGLDTQYFGPGTRLTVL.